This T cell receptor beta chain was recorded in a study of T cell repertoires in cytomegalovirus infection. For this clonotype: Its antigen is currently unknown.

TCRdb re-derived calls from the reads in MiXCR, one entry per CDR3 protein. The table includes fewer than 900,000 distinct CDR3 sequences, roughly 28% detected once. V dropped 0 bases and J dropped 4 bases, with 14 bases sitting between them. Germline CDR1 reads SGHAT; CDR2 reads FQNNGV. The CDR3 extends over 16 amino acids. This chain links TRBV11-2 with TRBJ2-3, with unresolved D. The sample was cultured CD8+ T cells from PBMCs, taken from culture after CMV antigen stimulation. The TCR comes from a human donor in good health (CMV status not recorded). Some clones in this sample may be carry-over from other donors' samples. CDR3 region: CASSLEYFGAPDTQYF. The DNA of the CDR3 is TGTGCCAGCAGCTTAGAATACTTCGGAGCCCCAGATACGCAGTATTTT.